This T cell receptor beta chain was found in a study of cytomegalovirus exposure and HLA in healthy donors. On the study more broadly: T cells numbering some 170 million yielded more than 95 million unique TCR beta sequences in an earlier analysis. Whole-study results and caveats: Cytomegalovirus-associated TCR beta chains were listed, numbering 150 to 200. Owing to their indistinguishability, certain V segments, notably TRBV6-2 and TRBV6-3, were excluded.

With 60 Vbeta and 13 Jbeta primers, the PCR was carried out. Clones were read by immunoSEQ multiplex PCR, and TCRdb kept only the in-frame ones, dropping some. The sample records around 160,000 clones, 70% to 80% being singletons. In regard to this clone: What it recognizes is unknown.

Germline loops: CDR1 MNHNS, CDR2 SASEGT. J gave up 2 bases and V 10 bases, and 9 bases lay outside the gene matches. This CDR3 has 15 amino acids. The source is a male donor in good health and CMV-seronegative. Sequencing was carried out using PBMCs. The chain employs TRBV6-1 and TRBJ2-1, with TRBD1 matching over 9 bases. CDR3 sequence reads: CAIIPRDRAYNEQFF. The CDR3 DNA reads as TGTGCCATTATCCCCCGGGACAGGGCCTACAATGAGCAGTTCTTC.